This T cell receptor (beta chain) was found in a study of blood T cell repertoires in COVID-19. Study details: The origin of the acute and convalescent COVID-19 samples was the United States, Italy and Spain. PBMCs, B-cell-depleted T cells, or T cells were the source of the cDNA or gDNA that made up the material.

Per the original methods: Amplification from reference gene primers served as the basis for estimated nucleated cell counts. TCRdb's copy holds only in-frame clones and misses some; the assay was immunoSEQ multiplex PCR. Clone size and the V and J calls come from that table; the DNA yielded D and trimming. This sample yields about 430,000 clones, of which 88% are seen a single time; 0.9% to 1% belongs to the top ten. Germline V gene lookup returns CDR1 MNHEY and CDR2 SMNVEV (reference sequence). CDR3 length: 18 amino acids. Between the trimmed V and J ends, which lost 3 bases and 3 bases, there was a span of 23 bases. Researchers sorted participants into cohorts using their self-reported clinical history.

Sequences were obtained from PBMCs or T cells enriched from blood (not recorded which). The clonotype comes from a woman in her twenties or thirties with acute COVID-19. The chain links TRBV27 to TRBJ2-5; D perhaps matches TRBD2 (8 bases). Here the CDR3 reads CASSFLVPPGGGKETQYF. In DNA form, the CDR3 reads TGTGCCAGCAGTTTCCTGGTCCCCCCGGGAGGGGGCAAAGAGACCCAGTACTTC.